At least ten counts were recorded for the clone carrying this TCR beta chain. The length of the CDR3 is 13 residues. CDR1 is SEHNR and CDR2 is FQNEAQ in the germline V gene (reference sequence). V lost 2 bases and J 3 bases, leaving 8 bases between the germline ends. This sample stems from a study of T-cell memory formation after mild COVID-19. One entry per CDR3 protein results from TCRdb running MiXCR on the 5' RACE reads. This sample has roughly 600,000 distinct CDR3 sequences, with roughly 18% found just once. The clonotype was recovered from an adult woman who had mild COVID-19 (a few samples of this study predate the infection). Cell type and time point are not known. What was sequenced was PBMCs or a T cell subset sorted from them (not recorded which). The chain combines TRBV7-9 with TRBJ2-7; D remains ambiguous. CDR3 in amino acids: CASSLNSYYEQYF. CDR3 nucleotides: TGTGCCAGCAGCTTAAACAGCTACTACGAGCAGTACTTC.